Below are 2 T cell receptor beta chains sequenced from a single sample in a study of T-cell memory formation after mild COVID-19. TCRdb reprocessed the 5' RACE reads via MiXCR and lists one record per CDR3 protein. The data hold tens of thousands of distinct CDR3 sequences, with about 6% observed a single time. Sequences were obtained from PBMCs or a T cell subset sorted from them (not recorded which). These receptors all stem from an adult who had mild COVID-19 (a few samples of this study predate the infection). Cell type and time point are not known.

The table lists this clonotype with a few counts. The chain links TRBV27 to TRBJ1-1; D gene uncertain. This CDR3 comprises 13 residues. The V end was cut by 0 bases, the J end by 0 bases, with 2 bases between. From germline, CDR1 is MNHEY and CDR2 SMNVEV (reference sequence). The CDR3: CASSLSVNTEAFF. DNA for the CDR3: TGTGCCAGCAGTTTATCGGTGAACACTGAAGCTTTCTTT.

The chain employs TRBV20-1 and TRBJ1-1, with D perhaps matching TRBD1 (5 bases). The CDR3 has 14 amino acids. Germline lookup yields CDR1 DFQATT and CDR2 SNEGSKA (reference sequence). The V end was cut by 3 bases, the J end by 1 base, with 12 bases between. This CDR3 reads CSARGVPPNTEAFF. In DNA form, the CDR3 reads TGCAGTGCTAGGGGGGTACCACCGAACACTGAAGCTTTCTTT.